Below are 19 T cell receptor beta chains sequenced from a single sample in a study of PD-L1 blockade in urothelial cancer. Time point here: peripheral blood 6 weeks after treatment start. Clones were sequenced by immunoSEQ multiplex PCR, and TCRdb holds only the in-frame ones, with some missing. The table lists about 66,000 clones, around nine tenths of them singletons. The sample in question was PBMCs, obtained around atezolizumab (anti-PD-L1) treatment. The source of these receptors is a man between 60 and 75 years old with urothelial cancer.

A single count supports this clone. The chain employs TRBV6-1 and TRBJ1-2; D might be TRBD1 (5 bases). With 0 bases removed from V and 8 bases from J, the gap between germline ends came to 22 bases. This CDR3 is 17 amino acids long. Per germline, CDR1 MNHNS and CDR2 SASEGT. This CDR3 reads CASSEALGGSYQRGYTF. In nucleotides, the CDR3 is TGTGCCAGCAGTGAAGCTCTCGGGGGATCCTACCAACGGGGCTACACCTTC.

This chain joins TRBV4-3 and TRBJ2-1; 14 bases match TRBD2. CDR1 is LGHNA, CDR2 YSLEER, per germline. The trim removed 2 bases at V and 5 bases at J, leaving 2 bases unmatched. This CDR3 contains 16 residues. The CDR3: CASSQPGLAGDNEQFF. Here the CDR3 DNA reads TGCGCCAGCAGCCAACCGGGACTAGCGGGGGACAATGAGCAGTTCTTC.

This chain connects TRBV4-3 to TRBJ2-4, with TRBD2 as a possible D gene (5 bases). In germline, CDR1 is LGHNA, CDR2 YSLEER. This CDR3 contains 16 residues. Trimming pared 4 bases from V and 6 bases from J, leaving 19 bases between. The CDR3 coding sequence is TGCGCCAGCAGCCCGCAGGTTTCAATGGCGGGAAACATTCAGTACTTC. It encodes CASSPQVSMAGNIQYF.

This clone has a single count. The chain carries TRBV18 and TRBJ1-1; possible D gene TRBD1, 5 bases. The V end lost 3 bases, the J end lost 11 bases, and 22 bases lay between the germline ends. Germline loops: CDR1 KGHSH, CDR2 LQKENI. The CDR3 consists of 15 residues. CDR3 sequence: CASSPGNGRAVTAFF. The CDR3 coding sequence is TGTGCCAGCTCACCGGGGAACGGCAGGGCGGTCACGGCTTTCTTT.

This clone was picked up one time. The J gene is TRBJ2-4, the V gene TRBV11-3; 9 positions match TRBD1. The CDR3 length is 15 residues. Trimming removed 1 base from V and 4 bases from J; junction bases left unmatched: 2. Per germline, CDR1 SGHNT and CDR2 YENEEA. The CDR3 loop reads CASSLVGTGKNIQYF. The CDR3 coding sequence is TGTGCCAGCAGCTTAGTTGGGACAGGGAAAAACATTCAGTACTTC.

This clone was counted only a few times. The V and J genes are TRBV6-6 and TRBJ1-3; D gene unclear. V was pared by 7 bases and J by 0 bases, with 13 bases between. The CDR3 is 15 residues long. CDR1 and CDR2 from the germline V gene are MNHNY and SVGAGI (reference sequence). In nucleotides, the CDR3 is TGTGCCAGCACCCCAGGCCGTAGCTCTGGAAACACCATATATTTT. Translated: CASTPGRSSGNTIYF.

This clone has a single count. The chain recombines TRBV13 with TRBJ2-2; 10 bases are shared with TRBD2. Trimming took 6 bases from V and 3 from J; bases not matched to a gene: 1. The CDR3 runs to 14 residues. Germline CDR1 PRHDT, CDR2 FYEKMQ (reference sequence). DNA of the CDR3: TGTGCCAGCAGGGGACTAGCGTACACCGGGGAGCTGTTTTTT. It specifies CASRGLAYTGELFF.

CDR3 protein: CASSASGIGVGEQFF. The CDR3 nucleotides read TGTGCCAGCAGCGCCAGCGGGATCGGGGTGGGTGAGCAGTTCTTC. This chain joins TRBV9 and TRBJ2-1; 7 bases agree with TRBD2. The trim removed 3 bases at V and 9 bases at J, leaving 12 bases unmatched. The CDR3 covers 15 residues. The V gene's germline CDR1 is SGDLS and CDR2 YYNGEE.

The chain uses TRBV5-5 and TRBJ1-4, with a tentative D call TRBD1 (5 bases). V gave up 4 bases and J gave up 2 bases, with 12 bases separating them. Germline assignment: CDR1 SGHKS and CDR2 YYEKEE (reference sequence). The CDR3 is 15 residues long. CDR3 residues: CASSPQGFTNEKLFF. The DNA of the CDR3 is TGTGCCAGCAGCCCCCAGGGTTTTACTAATGAAAAACTGTTTTTT. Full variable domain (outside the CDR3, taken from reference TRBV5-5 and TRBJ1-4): DAGVTQSPTHLIKTRGQQVTLRCSPISGHKSVSWYQQVLGQGPQFIFQYYEKEERGRGNFPDRFSARQFPNYSSELNVNALLLGDSALYLCASSPQGFTNEKLFFGSGTQLSVL.

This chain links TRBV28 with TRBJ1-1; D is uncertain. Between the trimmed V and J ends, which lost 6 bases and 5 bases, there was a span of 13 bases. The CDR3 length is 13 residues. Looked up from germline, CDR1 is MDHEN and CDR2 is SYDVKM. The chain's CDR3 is CASSQQSGTEAFF. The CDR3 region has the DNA TGTGCCAGCAGCCAGCAGTCCGGGACTGAAGCTTTCTTT.

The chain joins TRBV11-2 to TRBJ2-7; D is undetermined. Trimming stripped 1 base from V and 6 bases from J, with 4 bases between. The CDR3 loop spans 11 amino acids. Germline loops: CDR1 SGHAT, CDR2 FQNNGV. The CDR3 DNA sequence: TGTGCCAGCAGCTTAGTCAGCGAGCAGTACTTC. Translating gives CASSLVSEQYF.

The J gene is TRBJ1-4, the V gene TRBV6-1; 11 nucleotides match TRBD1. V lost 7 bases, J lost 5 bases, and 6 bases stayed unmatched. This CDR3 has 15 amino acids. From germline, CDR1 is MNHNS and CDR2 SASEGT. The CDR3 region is CASTHGTGGNEKLFF. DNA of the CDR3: TGTGCCAGCACCCATGGGACAGGGGGGAATGAAAAACTGTTTTTT.

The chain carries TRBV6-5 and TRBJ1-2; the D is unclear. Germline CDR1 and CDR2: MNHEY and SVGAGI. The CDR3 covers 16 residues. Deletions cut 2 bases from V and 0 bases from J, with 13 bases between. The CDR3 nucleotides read TGTGCCAGCAGTTACGGAACAGCTTCCACTAACTATGGCTACACCTTC. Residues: CASSYGTASTNYGYTF.

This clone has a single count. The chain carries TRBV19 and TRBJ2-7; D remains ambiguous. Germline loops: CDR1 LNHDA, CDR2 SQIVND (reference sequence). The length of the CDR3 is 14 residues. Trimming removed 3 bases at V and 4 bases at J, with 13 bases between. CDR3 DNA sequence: TGTGCCAGTAGTATCGCCCACTTACGGTACGAGCAGTACTTC. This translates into CASSIAHLRYEQYF.

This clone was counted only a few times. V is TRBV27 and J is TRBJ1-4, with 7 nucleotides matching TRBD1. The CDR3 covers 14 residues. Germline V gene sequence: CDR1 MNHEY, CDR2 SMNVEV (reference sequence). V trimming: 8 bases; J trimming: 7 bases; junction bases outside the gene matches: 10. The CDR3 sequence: CASSSGTEGEKLFF. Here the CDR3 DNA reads TGTGCCAGCTCCTCCGGGACAGAGGGTGAAAAACTGTTTTTT.

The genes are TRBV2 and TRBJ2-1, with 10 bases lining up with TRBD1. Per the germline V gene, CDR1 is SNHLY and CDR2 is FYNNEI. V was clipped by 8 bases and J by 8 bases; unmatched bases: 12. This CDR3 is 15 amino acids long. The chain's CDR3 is CASSPIRDRGHEQFF. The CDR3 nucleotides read TGTGCCAGCTCTCCCATCCGGGACAGGGGACATGAGCAGTTCTTC. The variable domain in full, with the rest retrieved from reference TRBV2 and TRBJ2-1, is EPEVTQTPSHQVTQMGQEVILRCVPISNHLYFYWYRQILGQKVEFLVSFYNNEISEKSEIFDDQFSVERPDGSNFTLKIRSTKLEDSAMYFCASSPIRDRGHEQFFGPGTRLTVL.

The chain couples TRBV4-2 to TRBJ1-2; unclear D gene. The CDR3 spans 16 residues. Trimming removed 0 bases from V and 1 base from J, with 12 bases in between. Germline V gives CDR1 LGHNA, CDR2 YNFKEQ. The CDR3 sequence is CASSQDPATDNYGYTF. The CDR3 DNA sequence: TGTGCCAGCAGCCAAGATCCCGCGACTGATAACTATGGCTACACCTTC.

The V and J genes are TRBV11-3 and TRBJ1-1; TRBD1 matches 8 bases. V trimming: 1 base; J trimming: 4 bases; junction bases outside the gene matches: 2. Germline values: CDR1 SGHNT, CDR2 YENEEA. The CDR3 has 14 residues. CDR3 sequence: CASSLGQGATEAFF. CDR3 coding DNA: TGTGCCAGCAGCTTAGGTCAGGGGGCCACTGAAGCTTTCTTT.

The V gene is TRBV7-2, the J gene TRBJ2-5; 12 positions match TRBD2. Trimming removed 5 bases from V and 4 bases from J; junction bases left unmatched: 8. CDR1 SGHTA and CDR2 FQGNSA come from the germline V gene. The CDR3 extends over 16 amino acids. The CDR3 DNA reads TGTGCCAGCAGCCCCTGGACTAGCGGGACTCCAGAGACCCAGTACTTC. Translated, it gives CASSPWTSGTPETQYF.